What follows are 8 T cell receptor beta chains derived from one specimen sequenced in a study of T cells in Graves' hyperthyroidism and ophthalmopathy. TCR beta CDR3 regions were amplified from RNA. The HTBI primer set drove a first-round RT-PCR of the TCR CDR3. One entry per CDR3 protein results from TCRdb running MiXCR on the multiplex PCR reads. The table lists over 350,000 distinct CDR3 sequences, roughly 14% of them singletons, with 13% in the top ten. Sequenced input: blood. These receptors all come from a man between 18 and 29 years old with Graves' ophthalmopathy.

There are many counts of this clonotype. CDR3 DNA: TGTGCCAGCAGCCCCGGGCGAGGGTACGACAATGAGCAGTTCTTC. It is translated as CASSPGRGYDNEQFF. This chain uses TRBV28 with TRBJ2-1, with D possibly matching TRBD2 (5 bases). The V and J ends lost 6 bases and 5 bases respectively, with 17 bases between them. The CDR3 covers 15 residues. Germline V CDR1 and CDR2: MDHEN, SYDVKM. The entire variable domain, with the rest obtained from reference TRBV28 and TRBJ2-1, is as follows: DVKVTQSSRYLVKRTGEKVFLECVQDMDHENMFWYRQDPGLGLRLIYFSYDVKMKEKGDIPEGYSVSREKKERFSLILESASTNQTSMYLCASSPGRGYDNEQFFGPGTRLTVL.

In this sample, this clonotype turned up many times. This chain uses TRBV24-1 with TRBJ2-3, with D unresolved. Per the germline V gene, CDR1 is KGHDR and CDR2 is SFDVKD. The length of the CDR3 is 14 residues. With 6 bases removed from V and 0 bases from J, the gap between germline ends came to 9 bases. The CDR3 spells CATSRAASTDTQYF. CDR3 DNA: TGTGCCACCAGTCGGGCAGCTAGCACAGATACGCAGTATTTT.

The chain recombines TRBV12-3 or TRBV12-4 with TRBJ2-7, with a weak D call TRBD1 (5 bases). The CDR3 is made up of 14 amino acids. V lost 11 bases and J lost 5, with 22 bases in between. The CDR3 protein is CAGMLGRASDEQYF. In DNA, the CDR3 is TGTGCCGGCATGTTAGGCAGGGCTTCGGACGAGCAGTACTTC.

Many counts were recorded for this clonotype. The V gene is TRBV5-1, the J gene TRBJ2-7; the match to TRBD2 covers 7 bases. V lost 7 bases, J lost 5 bases, and 12 bases stayed unmatched. Germline lookup yields CDR1 SGHRS and CDR2 YFSETQ. The CDR3 sequence is 14 residues long. Here the CDR3 DNA reads TGCGCCAGCGGCCAGCGGGGCCGACCTGACGAGCAGTACTTC. Protein product: CASGQRGRPDEQYF. The variable domain in full, with the rest retrieved from reference TRBV5-1 and TRBJ2-7, is KAGVTQTPRYLIKTRGQQVTLSCSPISGHRSVSWYQQTPGQGLQFLFEYFSETQRNKGNFPGRFSGRQFSNSRSEMNVSTLELGDSALYLCASGQRGRPDEQYFGPGTRLTVT.

In its sample, this clonotype was seen a few times. The gene calls are TRBV6-1 and TRBJ2-3; 8 nucleotides match TRBD2. Germline CDR1 MNHNS, CDR2 SASEGT. This CDR3 region has 12 residues. J lost 9 bases, V lost 8 bases, and 7 bases had no gene match. The CDR3 DNA is TGTGCCAGCCAAGGCCCGGGGGGGACGCAGTATTTT. It specifies CASQGPGGTQYF.

V is TRBV11-2 and J is TRBJ2-1; D possibly corresponds to TRBD2 (5 bases). Germline CDR1 reads SGHAT; CDR2 reads FQNNGV. Trimming shortened V by 5 bases and J by 7 bases, and 12 bases separated the two germline ends. The length of the CDR3 is 13 residues. The CDR3 DNA reads as TGTGCCAGCAGCAAACGACGGGAAAATGAGCAGTTCTTC. Its translation: CASSKRRENEQFF. The variable domain in full, completed from reference TRBV11-2 and TRBJ2-1, reads EAGVAQSPRYKIIEKRQSVAFWCNPISGHATLYWYQQILGQGPKLLIQFQNNGVVDDSQLPKDRFSAERLKGVDSTLKIQPAKLEDSAVYLCASSKRRENEQFFGPGTRLTVL.

This clonotype was seen a handful of times. The chain combines TRBV9 with TRBJ2-2; D not resolved. Between the trimmed V and J ends, which lost 0 bases and 6 bases, there was a span of 15 bases. This CDR3 comprises 16 residues. Germline assignment: CDR1 SGDLS and CDR2 YYNGEE. CDR3 coding DNA: TGTGCCAGCAGCGTAGATAAGCGACGACCTCCCGGGGAGCTGTTTTTT. It yields the protein CASSVDKRRPPGELFF.

The CDR3 bases are TGTGCCACCAGTGAAACCCCGGGACAGGGGGCGGATGGCTATGGCTACACCTTC. This sequence encodes CATSETPGQGADGYGYTF. The chain employs TRBV24-1 and TRBJ1-2, with 12 positions matching TRBD1. Germline trimming cut 4 bases from V and 4 bases from J; bases unmatched to any gene: 12. The CDR3 runs to 18 residues. Germline V gene data show CDR1 as KGHDR and CDR2 as SFDVKD.